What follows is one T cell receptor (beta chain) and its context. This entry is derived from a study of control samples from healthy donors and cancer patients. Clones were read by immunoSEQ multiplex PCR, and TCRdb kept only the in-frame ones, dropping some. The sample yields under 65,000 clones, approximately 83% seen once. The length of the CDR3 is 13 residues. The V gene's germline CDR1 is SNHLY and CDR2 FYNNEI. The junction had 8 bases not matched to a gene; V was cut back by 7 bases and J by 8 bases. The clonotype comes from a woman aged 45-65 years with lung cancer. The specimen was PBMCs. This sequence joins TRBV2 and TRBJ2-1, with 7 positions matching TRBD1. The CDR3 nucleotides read TGTGCCAGCAACTACAGGGGTGAGGATGAGCAGTTCTTC. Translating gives CASNYRGEDEQFF.